This TCR beta chain was recovered during a study of CD8 T cells in ankylosing spondylitis. Regarding the study as a whole: Clones tied to disease were said to be significantly enriched in matched ankylosing spondylitis synovial fluid. Reactive arthritis synovial fluid and blood were previously reported to contain some motif variants. The disease-linked clones had a CD8+ phenotype and low blood frequencies. There was a TCR beta motif, made of roughly eight highly homologous variants, that appeared characteristic of ankylosing spondylitis blood.

CDR1 MGHRA and CDR2 YSYEKL come from the germline V gene. The CDR3 extends over 19 amino acids. Trimming took 4 bases from V and 0 from J, leaving 19 bases between them. With respect to this clonotype: Its antigen is unidentified.

Each TCR beta library was made by quantitative 5'-RACE that incorporated molecular barcodes. TCRdb fed the 5' RACE reads into MiXCR, producing one record per CDR3 protein. Of more than 500,000 distinct CDR3 sequences in the sample, roughly 5.2% are singletons; the top ten hold under 4.5%. The chain combines TRBV4-1 with TRBJ2-6; possible D gene TRBD1, 6 bases. The receptor's source is a male donor with ankylosing spondylitis. The sequenced material came from blood, either unsorted or a sorted T cell fraction (not recorded which). In DNA, the CDR3 is TGCGCCAGCAGCCCCACACGGGACACCCATTTCTCTGGGGCCAACGTCCTGACTTTC. Translation: CASSPTRDTHFSGANVLTF.